This T cell receptor beta chain appears in the sequencing data of a study of Ad26.COV2.S vaccination and SARS-CoV-2 variants. The wider study: Ad26.COV2.S, an intramuscular injection, was given once or twice 56 days apart.

Germline loops: CDR1 SGHNT, CDR2 YENEEA. The CDR3 is made up of 15 amino acids. Trimming pared 1 base from V and 5 bases from J, leaving 12 bases between. Sequencing used immunoSEQ multiplex PCR; TCRdb keeps in-frame clones, though not all of them. The table includes roughly 320,000 clones, around 81% detected once. This clone was seen a handful of times. This same CDR3 is encoded by further DNA sequences in the sample. The treatment was: around 19 received Ad26.COV2.S at low or high dose, single or two shots; a few received placebo; per-sample allocation not given. Sampling was performed 63 days after the first vaccine or placebo injection.

The material sequenced was peripheral blood, taken in a trial of Ad26.COV2.S vaccine versus placebo. This TCR derives from a person aged 18-65 years who received the Ad26.COV2.S COVID-19 vaccine or a placebo. The chain combines TRBV11-3 with TRBJ1-5; weak D call: TRBD1 (5 bases). CDR3 sequence: CASSLGGRPDQPQHF. The CDR3 DNA sequence: TGTGCCAGCAGCTTAGGGGGACGGCCCGATCAGCCCCAGCATTTT.